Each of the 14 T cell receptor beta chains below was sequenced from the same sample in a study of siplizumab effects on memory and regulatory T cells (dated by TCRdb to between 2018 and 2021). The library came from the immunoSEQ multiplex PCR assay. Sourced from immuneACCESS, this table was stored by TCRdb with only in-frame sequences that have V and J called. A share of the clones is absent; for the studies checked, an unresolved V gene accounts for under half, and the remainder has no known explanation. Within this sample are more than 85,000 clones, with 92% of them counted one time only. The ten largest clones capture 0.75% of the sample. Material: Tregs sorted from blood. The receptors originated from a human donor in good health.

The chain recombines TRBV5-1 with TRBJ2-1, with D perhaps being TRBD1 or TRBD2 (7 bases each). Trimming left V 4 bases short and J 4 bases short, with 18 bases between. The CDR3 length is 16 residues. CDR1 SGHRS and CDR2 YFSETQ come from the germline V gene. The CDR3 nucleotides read TGCGCCAGCAGCACTGGGGAGGGGGCCGCATACAATGAGCAGTTCTTC. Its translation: CASSTGEGAAYNEQFF.

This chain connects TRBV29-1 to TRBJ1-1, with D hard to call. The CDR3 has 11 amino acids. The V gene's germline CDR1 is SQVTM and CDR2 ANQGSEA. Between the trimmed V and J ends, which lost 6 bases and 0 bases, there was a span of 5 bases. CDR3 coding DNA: TGCAGCGTGGGTATGAACACTGAAGCTTTCTTT. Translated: CSVGMNTEAFF.

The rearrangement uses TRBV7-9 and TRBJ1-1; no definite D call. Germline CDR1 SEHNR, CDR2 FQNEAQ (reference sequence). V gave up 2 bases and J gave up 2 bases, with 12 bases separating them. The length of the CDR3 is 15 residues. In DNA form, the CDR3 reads TGTGCCAGCAGCTTATACGGCAGTACTAACACTGAAGCTTTCTTT. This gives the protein CASSLYGSTNTEAFF.

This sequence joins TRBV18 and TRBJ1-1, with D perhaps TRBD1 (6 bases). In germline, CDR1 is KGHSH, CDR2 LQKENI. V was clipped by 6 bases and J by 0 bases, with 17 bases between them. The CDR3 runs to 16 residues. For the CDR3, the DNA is TGTGCCAGCTCGCCTGATAAGGGGGAATTGAACACTGAAGCTTTCTTT. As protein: CASSPDKGELNTEAFF.

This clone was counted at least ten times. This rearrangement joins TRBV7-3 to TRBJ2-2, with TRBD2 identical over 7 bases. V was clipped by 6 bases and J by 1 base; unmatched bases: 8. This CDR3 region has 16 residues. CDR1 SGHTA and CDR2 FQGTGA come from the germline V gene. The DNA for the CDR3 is TGTGCCAGCAGGTTTGAGGCTAGCGGGAACACCGGGGAGCTGTTTTTT. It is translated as CASRFEASGNTGELFF. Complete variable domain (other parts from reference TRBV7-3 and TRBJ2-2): GAGVSQTPSNKVTEKGKYVELRCDPISGHTALYWYRQSLGQGPEFLIYFQGTGAADDSGLPNDRFFAVRPEGSVSTLKIQRTERGDSAVYLCASRFEASGNTGELFFGEGSRLTVL.

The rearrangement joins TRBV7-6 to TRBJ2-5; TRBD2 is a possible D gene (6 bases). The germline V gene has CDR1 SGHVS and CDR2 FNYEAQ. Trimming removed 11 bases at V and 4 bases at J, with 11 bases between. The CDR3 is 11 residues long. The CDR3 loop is CAGGARETQYF. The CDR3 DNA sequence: TGTGCCGGCGGGGCGAGAGAGACCCAGTACTTC.

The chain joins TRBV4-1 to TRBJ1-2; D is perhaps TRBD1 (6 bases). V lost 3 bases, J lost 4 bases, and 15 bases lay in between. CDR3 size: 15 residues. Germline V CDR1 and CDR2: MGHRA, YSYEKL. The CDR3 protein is CASSQIDRPIYGYTF. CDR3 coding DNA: TGCGCCAGCAGCCAGATTGACAGGCCGATCTATGGCTACACCTTC.

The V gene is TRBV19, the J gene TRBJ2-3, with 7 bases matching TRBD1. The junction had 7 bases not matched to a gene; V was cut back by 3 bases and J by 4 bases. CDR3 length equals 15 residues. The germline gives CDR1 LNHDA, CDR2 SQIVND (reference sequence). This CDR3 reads CASSIGDRESDTQYF. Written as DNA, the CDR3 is TGTGCCAGTAGTATTGGAGACAGGGAATCAGATACGCAGTATTTT.

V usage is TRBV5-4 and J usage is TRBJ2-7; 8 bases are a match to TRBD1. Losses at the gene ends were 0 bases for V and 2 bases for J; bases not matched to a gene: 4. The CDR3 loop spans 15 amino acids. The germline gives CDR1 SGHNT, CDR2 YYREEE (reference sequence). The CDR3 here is CASSLGGTGPYEQYF. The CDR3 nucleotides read TGTGCCAGCAGCTTGGGGGGGACAGGCCCCTACGAGCAGTACTTC. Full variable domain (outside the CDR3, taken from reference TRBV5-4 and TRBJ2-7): ETGVTQSPTHLIKTRGQQVTLRCSSQSGHNTVSWYQQALGQGPQFIFQYYREEENGRGNFPPRFSGLQFPNYSSELNVNALELDDSALYLCASSLGGTGPYEQYFGPGTRLTVT.

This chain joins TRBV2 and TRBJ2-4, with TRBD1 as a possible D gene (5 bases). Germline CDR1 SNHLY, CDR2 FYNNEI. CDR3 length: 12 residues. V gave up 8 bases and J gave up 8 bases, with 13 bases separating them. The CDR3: CASVSQGYIQYF. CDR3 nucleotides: TGTGCCAGCGTTAGTCAGGGATACATTCAGTACTTC.

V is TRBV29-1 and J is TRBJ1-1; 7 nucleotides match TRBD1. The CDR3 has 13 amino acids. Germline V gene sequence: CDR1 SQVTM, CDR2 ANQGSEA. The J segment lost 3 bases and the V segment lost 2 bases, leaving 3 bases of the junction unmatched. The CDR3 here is CSVERQGDTEAFF. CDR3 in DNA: TGCAGCGTTGAACGGCAGGGGGACACTGAAGCTTTCTTT.

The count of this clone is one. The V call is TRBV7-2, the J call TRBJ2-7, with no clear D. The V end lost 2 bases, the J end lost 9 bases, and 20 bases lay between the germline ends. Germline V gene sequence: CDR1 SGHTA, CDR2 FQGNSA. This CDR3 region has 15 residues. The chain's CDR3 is CASSLQSTPLQRQYF. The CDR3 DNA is TGTGCCAGCAGCTTACAATCTACACCTCTCCAGAGGCAGTACTTC.

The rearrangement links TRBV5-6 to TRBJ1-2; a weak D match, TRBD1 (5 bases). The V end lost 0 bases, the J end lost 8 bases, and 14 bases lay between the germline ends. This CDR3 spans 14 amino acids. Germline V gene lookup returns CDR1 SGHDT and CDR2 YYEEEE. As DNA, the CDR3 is TGTGCCAGCAGCTTGGAACGGCGGGGGAAAGGCTACACCTTC. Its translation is CASSLERRGKGYTF.

This CDR3 reads CASSLQGKNEQFF. CDR3 DNA: TGTGCCAGCAGCTTACAGGGGAAGAATGAGCAGTTCTTC. The chain is built from TRBV7-3 and TRBJ2-1; a possible D gene is TRBD1 (6 bases). V gave up 2 bases and J gave up 7 bases, with 9 bases separating them. There are 13 residues in the CDR3. The V gene's germline CDR1 is SGHTA and CDR2 FQGTGA.